This T cell receptor (beta chain) was recovered during a study of CD8 T cells in Susac syndrome. RNA in amounts of roughly 0.5 to 1 ug was reverse transcribed with random hexamers. TCRdb re-derived calls from the immunoSEQ multiplex PCR reads in MiXCR, one entry per CDR3 protein. The profile covers about 180,000 distinct CDR3 sequences, with 94% appearing a single time and roughly 0.12% taken by the ten largest. Germline V gives CDR1 SGHTA, CDR2 FQGNSA. The CDR3 loop spans 14 amino acids. V was clipped by 10 bases and J by 0 bases, with 13 bases between them. This sequence originates from a human donor with Susac syndrome. The chain joins TRBV7-2 to TRBJ2-1; a possible D gene is TRBD1 (5 bases). The sample was CD4+ T cells from PBMCs. Written as DNA, the CDR3 is TGTGCCACCAAGACAGCTAGCTCCTACAATGAGCAGTTCTTC. Translating it yields CATKTASSYNEQFF.